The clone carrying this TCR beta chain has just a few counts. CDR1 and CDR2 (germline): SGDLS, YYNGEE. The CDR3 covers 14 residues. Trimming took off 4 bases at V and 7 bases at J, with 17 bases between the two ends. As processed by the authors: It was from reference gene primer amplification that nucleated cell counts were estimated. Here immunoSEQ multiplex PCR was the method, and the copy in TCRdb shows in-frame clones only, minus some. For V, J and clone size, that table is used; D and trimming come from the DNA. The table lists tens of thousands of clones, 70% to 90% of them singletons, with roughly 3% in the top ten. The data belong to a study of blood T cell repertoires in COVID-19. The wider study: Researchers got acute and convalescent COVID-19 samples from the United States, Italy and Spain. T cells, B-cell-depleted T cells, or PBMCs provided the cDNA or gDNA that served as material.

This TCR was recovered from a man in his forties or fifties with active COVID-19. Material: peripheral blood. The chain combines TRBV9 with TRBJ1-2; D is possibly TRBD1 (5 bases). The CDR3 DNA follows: TGTGCCAGCAGCACCGAAACAGGTCCGCGTGGCTACACCTTC. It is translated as CASSTETGPRGYTF.